The subject of this entry is one T cell receptor beta chain. Its cognate antigen is unknown. Primers used in a second PCR of roughly 7 to 12 cycles were a sample-barcoded 5' primer and a J-beta primer mix. The authors tagged each cDNA molecule using a template-switch adaptor with 12 random nucleotides. TCRdb called the 5' RACE reads again in MiXCR, with one record for every CDR3 protein. Of about 1.6 million distinct CDR3 sequences in the sample, 34% are singletons; the top ten hold around 10%. From germline, CDR1 is SGHTA and CDR2 FQGNSA. This CDR3 region has 13 residues. V was pared by 9 bases and J by 1 base, with 13 bases between. This sample was included in a study of blood T cells in healthy people across ages. Study conclusions and caveats: Fewer expanded clones and more diversity marked long-lived versus aged donors.

The chain joins TRBV7-2 to TRBJ2-7, with D possibly being TRBD1 (7 bases). Sequenced sample: blood. The clonotype originates from a woman between 25 and 40 years old in good health. In DNA form, the CDR3 reads TGTGCCAGTACAGGGGACTGGTCCTACGAGCAGTACTTC. It encodes CASTGDWSYEQYF.